This passage covers 4 T cell receptor beta chains from one sample sequenced in a study of identical twins. TCRdb reprocessed the 5' RACE reads via MiXCR and lists one record per CDR3 protein. In the table there are hundreds of thousands of distinct CDR3 sequences, less than 7% of which are singletons. Input material: naive T cells sorted from blood. These TCRs come from a man aged 18 to 29 in good health.

This clonotype has a count of ten or more. V gene TRBV27 combines with J gene TRBJ1-4; D unclear. This CDR3 has 12 residues. The V gene lost 10 bases and the J gene lost 3 bases, with 9 bases spanning the gap. Germline-derived CDR1 and CDR2 are MNHEY and SMNVEV (reference sequence). In DNA, the CDR3 is TGTGCCACGGGGAGGCCTAATGAAAAACTGTTTTTT. Its protein is CATGRPNEKLFF.

This clonotype was observed a handful of times. The rearrangement links TRBV7-8 to TRBJ2-4, with D perhaps TRBD1 (5 bases). The CDR3 sequence is 16 residues long. V was shortened by 5 bases and J by 0 bases, with 14 bases between the two germline ends. The germline gives CDR1 SGHVS, CDR2 FQNEAQ. CDR3 protein: CASSQRTRLAKNIQYF. CDR3 sequence (DNA): TGTGCCAGCAGCCAAAGGACACGTCTAGCCAAAAACATTCAGTACTTC.

This clonotype was recorded many times. The chain is built from TRBV4-1 and TRBJ2-7; D gene unclear. The V gene's germline CDR1 is MGHRA and CDR2 YSYEKL. The CDR3 loop spans 13 amino acids. V was clipped by 3 bases and J by 4 bases, with 10 bases between them. DNA for the CDR3: TGCGCCAGCAGCCATAGGGAAGAGTACGAGCAGTACGTC. This gives the protein CASSHREEYEQYV.

This clonotype was detected many times. The chain is built from TRBV12-3 or TRBV12-4 and TRBJ2-7; D gene unclear. This CDR3 region has 13 residues. V shed 6 bases and J shed 0 bases, with 9 bases lying between them. The CDR3: CASRPSDSYEQYF. DNA for the CDR3: TGTGCCAGCAGACCGTCGGACTCCTACGAGCAGTACTTC.